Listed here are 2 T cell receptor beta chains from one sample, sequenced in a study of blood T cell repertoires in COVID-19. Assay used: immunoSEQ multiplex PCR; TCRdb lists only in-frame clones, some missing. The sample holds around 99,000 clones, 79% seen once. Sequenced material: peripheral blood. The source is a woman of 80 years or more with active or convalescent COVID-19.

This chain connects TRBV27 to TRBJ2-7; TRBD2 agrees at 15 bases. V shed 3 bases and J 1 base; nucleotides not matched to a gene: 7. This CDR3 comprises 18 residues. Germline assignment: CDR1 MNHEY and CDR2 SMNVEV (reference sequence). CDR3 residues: CASSFGTSGRTLSYEQYF. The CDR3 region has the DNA TGTGCCAGCAGTTTCGGGACTAGCGGGAGGACCCTTTCCTACGAGCAGTACTTC.

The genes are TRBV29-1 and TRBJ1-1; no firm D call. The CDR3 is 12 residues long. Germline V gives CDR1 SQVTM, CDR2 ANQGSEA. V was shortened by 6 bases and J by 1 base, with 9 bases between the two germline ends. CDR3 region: CSVFTPNTEAFF. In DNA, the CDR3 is TGCAGCGTCTTCACACCGAACACTGAAGCTTTCTTT.